The 14 T cell receptor beta chains listed next were all sequenced from one sample in a study of response to subunit inactivated influenza vaccine. MiXCR, run by TCRdb on the RT-PCR reads, gives a single entry per CDR3 protein. Of about 310,000 distinct CDR3 sequences listed, less than 25% are singletons. Specimen: PBMCs from blood, collected less than 22 months after vaccination. These TCRs come from a man aged 50-75 years who received an inactivated influenza vaccine.

This clonotype was seen many times. Compared with germline, one end of the junction differs, possibly owing to a read error. The chain uses TRBV5-6 and TRBJ1-1; no firm D call. Germline-derived CDR1 and CDR2 are SGHDT and YYEEEE. The CDR3 runs to 13 residues. CDR3: CASSWSMNSEAFF. The CDR3 DNA follows: TGTGCCAGCAGCTGGTCAATGAACAGTGAAGCTTTCTTT.

This clonotype was observed a handful of times. The V call is TRBV7-2, the J call TRBJ1-3; no definite D call. The V end was cut by 1 base, the J end by 7 bases, with 11 bases between. CDR1 SGHTA and CDR2 FQGNSA come from the germline V gene. The CDR3 length is 14 residues. The CDR3 here is CASSLEVRPNTIYF. DNA of the CDR3: TGTGCCAGCAGCTTAGAGGTCCGACCCAACACCATATATTTT.

This clonotype came up a few times. V is TRBV29-1 and J is TRBJ2-1, with 9 bases that match TRBD1. J was trimmed by 3 bases and V by 3 bases; bases with no gene match: 6. The CDR3 covers 15 residues. Germline V gene data show CDR1 as SQVTM and CDR2 as ANQGSEA. CDR3 DNA sequence: TGCAGCGTTGACCGCCCGGGACAGGGCTACAATGAGCAGTTCTTC. Translated, it gives CSVDRPGQGYNEQFF.

In this sample, this clonotype turned up many times. The rearrangement links TRBV29-1 to TRBJ2-3, with D unresolved. Looked up from germline, CDR1 is SQVTM and CDR2 is ANQGSEA. The CDR3 contains 11 residues. Trimming stripped 4 bases from V and 6 bases from J, with 8 bases between. CDR3: CSVGMGDTQYF. Written as DNA, the CDR3 is TGCAGCGTTGGAATGGGGGATACGCAGTATTTT.

The J gene is TRBJ1-2, the V gene TRBV7-9; D ambiguous. Germline CDR1 and CDR2: SEHNR and FQNEAQ (reference sequence). V lost 1 base, J lost 7 bases, and 10 bases lay in between. CDR3 length: 13 amino acids. The CDR3 here is CASSLGMEGGYTF. CDR3 nucleotide sequence: TGTGCCAGCAGCTTAGGAATGGAGGGTGGCTACACCTTC.

V gene TRBV28 combines with J gene TRBJ2-2; weak D call: TRBD1 (7 bases). The CDR3 loop spans 16 amino acids. The V and J ends lost 6 bases and 0 bases respectively, with 14 bases between them. Germline values: CDR1 MDHEN, CDR2 SYDVKM. This CDR3 reads CASRRGDSANTGELFF. The CDR3 DNA sequence: TGTGCCAGCAGGAGGGGGGACAGCGCGAACACCGGGGAGCTGTTTTTT.

V and J are TRBV7-9 and TRBJ1-1, with 7 nucleotides matching TRBD1. CDR3 length equals 15 residues. Germline V gene lookup returns CDR1 SEHNR and CDR2 FQNEAQ (reference sequence). The V gene end was trimmed by 6 bases and the J gene end by 0 bases; junction bases not matched to a gene: 7. The CDR3 coding sequence is TGTGCCAGCAGGAACTCCGGGACAGTGAACACTGAAGCTTTCTTT. Translating gives CASRNSGTVNTEAFF.

This clonotype has more than one count but fewer than ten. This chain links TRBV20-1 with TRBJ1-5; D is unclear. Trimming left V 1 base short and J 0 bases short, with 10 bases between. There are 15 residues in the CDR3. Germline V lookup: CDR1 DFQATT, CDR2 SNEGSKA (reference sequence). The CDR3 loop is CSARGDIDSNQPQHF. The CDR3 DNA sequence: TGCAGTGCTAGAGGAGATATAGATAGCAATCAGCCCCAGCATTTT.

This clonotype was counted between two and nine times. This chain links TRBV20-1 with TRBJ2-7, with D possibly matching TRBD1 (7 bases). Germline V CDR1 and CDR2: DFQATT, SNEGSKA (reference sequence). The CDR3 has 19 amino acids. Trimming stripped 0 bases from V and 2 bases from J, with 26 bases between. Here the CDR3 reads CSARDQGGLAPKSPYEQYF. Written as DNA, the CDR3 is TGCAGTGCTAGAGATCAAGGGGGCCTAGCGCCCAAGTCCCCCTACGAGCAGTACTTC.

This rearrangement joins TRBV7-2 to TRBJ2-7; 10 nucleotides match TRBD1. The germline CDR1 and CDR2 sequences are SGHTA and FQGNSA. This CDR3 is 15 amino acids long. With 1 base clipped from V and 3 bases from J, the junction kept 3 bases outside the gene matches. The CDR3 coding sequence is TGTGCCAGCAGCTTAGGACAGGGGGCCGTCTACGAGCAGTACTTC. Encoded protein: CASSLGQGAVYEQYF.

This clonotype has a handful of counts. The J gene is TRBJ1-2, the V gene TRBV9; D call uncertain. This CDR3 is built from 17 residues. Germline lookup yields CDR1 SGDLS and CDR2 YYNGEE. V dropped 0 bases and J dropped 1 base, with 16 bases sitting between them. CDR3 nucleotide sequence: TGTGCCAGCAGCGTAGGGGCAGGAACGCAATTTAACTATGGCTACACCTTC. Protein sequence: CASSVGAGTQFNYGYTF.

This clonotype was seen a handful of times. This rearrangement joins TRBV6-1 to TRBJ2-7; possibly TRBD1 for D (5 bases). Germline CDR1 MNHNS, CDR2 SASEGT. Trimming left V 4 bases short and J 0 bases short, with 7 bases between. The CDR3 runs to 13 residues. The CDR3 nucleotides are TGTGCCAGCAGTGTTGACAGCTCCTACGAGCAGTACTTC. Its protein is CASSVDSSYEQYF.

CDR3 DNA: TGTGCCAGCAGTTTAGGGGGGTATTTGGTGGGTGAGCAGTTCTTC. It is translated as CASSLGGYLVGEQFF. The chain employs TRBV12-3 or TRBV12-4 and TRBJ2-1, with D perhaps assigned TRBD1 or TRBD2 (5 bases each). This CDR3 region has 15 residues. V dropped 1 base and J dropped 9 bases, with 16 bases sitting between them.

CDR3 amino acids: CASSPRSILGDSPLHF. Here the CDR3 DNA reads TGTGCCAGCAGCCCCCGGAGTATCCTGGGAGATTCACCCCTCCACTTT. The V call is TRBV7-2, the J call TRBJ1-6; no firm D call. Trimming cost V 5 bases and J 8 bases, with 19 bases left between them. The germline V gene has CDR1 SGHTA and CDR2 FQGNSA. The CDR3 runs to 16 residues.